This T cell receptor beta chain was recovered during a study of blood T cell repertoires in COVID-19. Study-level information: The study drew acute and convalescent COVID-19 samples from the United States, Italy and Spain. Sample material is recorded as cDNA or gDNA derived from T cells, B-cell-depleted T cells, or PBMCs.

Original processing methods: Researchers report that nucleated cell counts were estimated from reference gene primer amplification. Produced via immunoSEQ multiplex PCR; TCRdb's table is partial and in-frame only. The D gene and trimming were derived from the DNA, and the V and J assignments and clone size from that table. The sample contains roughly 320,000 clones, 65% to 90% of which appear only once. V was cut by 0 bases and J by 6 bases, with 8 bases left in between. Per the germline V gene, CDR1 is GTSNPN and CDR2 is SVGIG (reference sequence). CDR3 length: 12 residues. This clone was counted once.

The sequence derives from a human donor in a cohort sampled during active COVID-19. The chain combines TRBV30 with TRBJ1-2; D is undetermined. Source material: peripheral blood. CDR3 loop: CAWSVRGDGYTF. The DNA of the CDR3 is TGTGCCTGGAGTGTACGCGGGGATGGCTACACCTTC.